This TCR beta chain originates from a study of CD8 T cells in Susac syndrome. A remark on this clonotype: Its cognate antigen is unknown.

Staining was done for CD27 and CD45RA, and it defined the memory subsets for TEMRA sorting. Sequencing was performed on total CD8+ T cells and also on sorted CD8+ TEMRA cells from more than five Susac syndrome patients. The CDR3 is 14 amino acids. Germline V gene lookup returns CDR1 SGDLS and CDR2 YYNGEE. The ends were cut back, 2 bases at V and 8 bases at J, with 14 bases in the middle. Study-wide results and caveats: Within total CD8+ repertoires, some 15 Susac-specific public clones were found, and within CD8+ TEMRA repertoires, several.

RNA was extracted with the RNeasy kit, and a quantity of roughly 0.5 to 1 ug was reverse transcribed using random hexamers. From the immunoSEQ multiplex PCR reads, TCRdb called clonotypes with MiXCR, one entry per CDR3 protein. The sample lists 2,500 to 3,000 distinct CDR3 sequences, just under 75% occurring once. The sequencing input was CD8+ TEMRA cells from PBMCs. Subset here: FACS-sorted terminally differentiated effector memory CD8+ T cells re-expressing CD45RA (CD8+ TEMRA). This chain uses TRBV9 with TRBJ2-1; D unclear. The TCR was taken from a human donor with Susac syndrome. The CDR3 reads CASSVFGTKDEQFF. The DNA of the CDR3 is TGTGCCAGCAGCGTTTTTGGCACAAAGGATGAGCAGTTCTTC.